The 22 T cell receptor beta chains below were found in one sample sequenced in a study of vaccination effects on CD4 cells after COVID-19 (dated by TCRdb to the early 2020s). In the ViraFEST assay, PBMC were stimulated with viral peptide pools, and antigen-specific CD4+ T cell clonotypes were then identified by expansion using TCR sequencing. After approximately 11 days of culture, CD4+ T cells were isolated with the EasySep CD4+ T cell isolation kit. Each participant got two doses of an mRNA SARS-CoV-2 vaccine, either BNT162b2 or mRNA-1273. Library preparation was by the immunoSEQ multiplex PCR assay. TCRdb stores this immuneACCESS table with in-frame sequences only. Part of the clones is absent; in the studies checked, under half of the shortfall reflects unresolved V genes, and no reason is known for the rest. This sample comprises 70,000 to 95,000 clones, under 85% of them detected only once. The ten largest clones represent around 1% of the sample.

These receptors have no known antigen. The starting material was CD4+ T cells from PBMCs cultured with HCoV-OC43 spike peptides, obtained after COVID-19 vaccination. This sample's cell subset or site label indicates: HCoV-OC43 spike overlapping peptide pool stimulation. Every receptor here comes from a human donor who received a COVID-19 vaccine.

The CDR3 protein is CASSPDLGSQETQYF. The CDR3 DNA reads TGTGCCAGCAGCCCCGACCTAGGGTCCCAAGAGACCCAGTACTTC. This sequence joins TRBV9 and TRBJ2-5; D gene uncertain. The germline V and J ends were trimmed by 4 bases and 1 base, with 14 bases remaining between them. Per germline, CDR1 SGDLS and CDR2 YYNGEE. This CDR3 comprises 15 residues.

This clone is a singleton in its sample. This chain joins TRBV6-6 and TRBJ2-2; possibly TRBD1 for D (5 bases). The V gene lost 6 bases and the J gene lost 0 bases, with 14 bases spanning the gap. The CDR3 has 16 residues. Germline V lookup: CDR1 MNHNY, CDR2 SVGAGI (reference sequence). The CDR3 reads CASSRPTATNTGELFF. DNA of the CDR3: TGTGCCAGCAGCCGGCCGACAGCGACGAACACCGGGGAGCTGTTTTTT.

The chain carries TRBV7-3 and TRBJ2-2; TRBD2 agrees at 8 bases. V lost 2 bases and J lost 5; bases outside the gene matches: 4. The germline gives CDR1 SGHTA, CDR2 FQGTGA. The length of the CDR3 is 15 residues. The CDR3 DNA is TGTGCCAGCAGCTTAGCGGGGGGTTCGACCGGGGAGCTGTTTTTT. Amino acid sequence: CASSLAGGSTGELFF.

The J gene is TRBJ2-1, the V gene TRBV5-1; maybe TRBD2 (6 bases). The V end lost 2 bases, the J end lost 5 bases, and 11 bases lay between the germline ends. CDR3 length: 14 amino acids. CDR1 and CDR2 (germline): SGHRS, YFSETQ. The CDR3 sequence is CASSFGGSDNEQFF. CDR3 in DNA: TGCGCCAGCAGCTTCGGGGGTTCCGACAATGAGCAGTTCTTC.

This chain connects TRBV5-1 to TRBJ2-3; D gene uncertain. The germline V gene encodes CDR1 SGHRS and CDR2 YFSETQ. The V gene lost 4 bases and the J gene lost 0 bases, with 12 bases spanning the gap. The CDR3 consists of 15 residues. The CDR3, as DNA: TGCGCCAGCAGCCCCGACACCATGAGCACAGATACGCAGTATTTT. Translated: CASSPDTMSTDTQYF.

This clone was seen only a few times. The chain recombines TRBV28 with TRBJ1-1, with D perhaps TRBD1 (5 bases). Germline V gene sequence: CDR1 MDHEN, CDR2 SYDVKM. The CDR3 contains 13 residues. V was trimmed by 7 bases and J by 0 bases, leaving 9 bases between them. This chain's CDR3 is CASNRGLNTEAFF. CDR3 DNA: TGTGCCAGCAATCGGGGGTTGAACACTGAAGCTTTCTTT.

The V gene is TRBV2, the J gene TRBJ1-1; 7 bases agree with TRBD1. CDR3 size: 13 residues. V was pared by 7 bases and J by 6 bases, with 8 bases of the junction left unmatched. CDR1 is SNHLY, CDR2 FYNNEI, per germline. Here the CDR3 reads CASTLQGLAEAFF. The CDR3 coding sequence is TGTGCCAGCACCCTACAGGGGCTGGCTGAAGCTTTCTTT.

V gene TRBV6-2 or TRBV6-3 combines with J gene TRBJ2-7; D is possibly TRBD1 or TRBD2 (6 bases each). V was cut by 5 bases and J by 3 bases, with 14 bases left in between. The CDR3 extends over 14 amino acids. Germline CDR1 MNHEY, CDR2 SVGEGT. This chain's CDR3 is CASSRQEGYYEQYV. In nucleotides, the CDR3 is TGTGCCAGCAGTCGACAGGAGGGGTACTACGAGCAGTACGTC.

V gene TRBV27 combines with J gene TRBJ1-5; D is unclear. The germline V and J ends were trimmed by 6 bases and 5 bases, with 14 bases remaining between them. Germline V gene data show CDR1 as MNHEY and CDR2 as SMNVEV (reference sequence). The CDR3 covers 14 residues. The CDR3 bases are TGTGCCAGCAGATCTCTAGGAGGGCATCAGCCCCAGCATTTT. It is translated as CASRSLGGHQPQHF.

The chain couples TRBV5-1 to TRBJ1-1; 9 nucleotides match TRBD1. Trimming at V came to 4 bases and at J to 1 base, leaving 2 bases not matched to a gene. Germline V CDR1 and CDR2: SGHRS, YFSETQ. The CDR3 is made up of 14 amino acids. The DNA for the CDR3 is TGCGCCAGCAGCAAGGACAGGGGGAACACTGAAGCTTTCTTT. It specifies CASSKDRGNTEAFF.

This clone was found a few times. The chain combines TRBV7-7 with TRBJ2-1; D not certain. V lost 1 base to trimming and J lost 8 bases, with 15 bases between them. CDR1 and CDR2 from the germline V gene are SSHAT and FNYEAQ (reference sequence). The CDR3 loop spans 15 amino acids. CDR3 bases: TGTGCCAGCAGCTTAGGTCTAGGAGAAGGGTATGAGCAGTTCTTC. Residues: CASSLGLGEGYEQFF.

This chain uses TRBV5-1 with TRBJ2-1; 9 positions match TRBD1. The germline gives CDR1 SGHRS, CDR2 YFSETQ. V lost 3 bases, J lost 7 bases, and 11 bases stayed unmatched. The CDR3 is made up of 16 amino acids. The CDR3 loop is CASSSQGQGSGNEQFF. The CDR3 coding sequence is TGCGCCAGCAGCTCACAGGGACAGGGAAGTGGTAATGAGCAGTTCTTC.

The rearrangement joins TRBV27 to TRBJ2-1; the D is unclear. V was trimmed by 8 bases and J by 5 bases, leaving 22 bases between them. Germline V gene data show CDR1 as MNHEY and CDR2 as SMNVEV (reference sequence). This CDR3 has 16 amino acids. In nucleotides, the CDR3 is TGTGCCAGCGGTACCCATTTGCTGGGGTTGGACAATGAGCAGTTCTTC. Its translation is CASGTHLLGLDNEQFF.

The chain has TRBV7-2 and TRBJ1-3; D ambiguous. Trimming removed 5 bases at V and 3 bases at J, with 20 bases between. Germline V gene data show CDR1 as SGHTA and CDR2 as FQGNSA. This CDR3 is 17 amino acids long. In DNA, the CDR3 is TGTGCCAGCAGCGCGTCCCACGGACCGCCACTTGGAAACACCATATATTTT. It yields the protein CASSASHGPPLGNTIYF.

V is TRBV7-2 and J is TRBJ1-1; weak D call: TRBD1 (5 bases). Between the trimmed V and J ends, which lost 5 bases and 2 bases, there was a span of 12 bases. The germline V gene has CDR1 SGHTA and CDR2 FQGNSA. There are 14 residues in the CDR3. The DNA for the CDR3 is TGTGCCAGCAGCGTCAGGGCTGGTAACACTGAAGCTTTCTTT. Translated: CASSVRAGNTEAFF.

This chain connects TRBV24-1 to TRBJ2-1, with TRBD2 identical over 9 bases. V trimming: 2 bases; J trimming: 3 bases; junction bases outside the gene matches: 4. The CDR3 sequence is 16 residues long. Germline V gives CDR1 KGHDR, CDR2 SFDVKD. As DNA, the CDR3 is TGTGCCACCAGTGATTCAGCGGGGGGTTACTACAATGAGCAGTTCTTC. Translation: CATSDSAGGYYNEQFF.

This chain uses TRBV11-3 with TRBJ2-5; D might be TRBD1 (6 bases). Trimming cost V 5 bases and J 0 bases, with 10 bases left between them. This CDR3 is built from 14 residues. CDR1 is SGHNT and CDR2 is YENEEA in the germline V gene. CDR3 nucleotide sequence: TGTGCCAGCAGCCAAGGGACAAACCAAGAGACCCAGTACTTC. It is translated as CASSQGTNQETQYF.

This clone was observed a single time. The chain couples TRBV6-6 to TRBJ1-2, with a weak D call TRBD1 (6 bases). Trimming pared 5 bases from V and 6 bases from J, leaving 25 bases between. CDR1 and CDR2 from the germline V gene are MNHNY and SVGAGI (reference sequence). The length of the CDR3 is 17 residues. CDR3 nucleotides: TGTGCCAGCAGTCCAACTTACTACAGGGCCCGAGTCGATGGCTACACCTTC. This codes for CASSPTYYRARVDGYTF.

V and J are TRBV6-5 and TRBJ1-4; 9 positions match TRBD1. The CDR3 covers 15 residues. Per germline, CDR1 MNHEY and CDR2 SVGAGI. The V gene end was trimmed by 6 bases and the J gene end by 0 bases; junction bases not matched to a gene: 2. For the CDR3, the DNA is TGTGCCAGCAGAGGGGACAGGGCAACTAATGAAAAACTGTTTTTT. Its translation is CASRGDRATNEKLFF.

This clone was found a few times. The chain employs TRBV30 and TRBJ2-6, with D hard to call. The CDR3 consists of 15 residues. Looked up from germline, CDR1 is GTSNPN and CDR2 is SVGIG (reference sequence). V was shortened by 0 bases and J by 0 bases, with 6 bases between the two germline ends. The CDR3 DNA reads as TGTGCCTGGAGTGTATTACGCTCTGGGGCCAACGTCCTGACTTTC. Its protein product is CAWSVLRSGANVLTF.

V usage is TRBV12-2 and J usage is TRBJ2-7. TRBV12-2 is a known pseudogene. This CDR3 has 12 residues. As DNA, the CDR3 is TGTGCAAGTCGCTTCGTAAGCTACGAGCAGTACGTC. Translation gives CASRFVSYEQYV.

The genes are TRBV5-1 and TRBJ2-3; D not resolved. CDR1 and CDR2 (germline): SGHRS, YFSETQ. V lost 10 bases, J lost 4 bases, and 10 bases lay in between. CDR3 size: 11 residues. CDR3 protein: CASTAADTQYF. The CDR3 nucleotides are TGCGCCTCAACAGCAGCAGATACGCAGTATTTT. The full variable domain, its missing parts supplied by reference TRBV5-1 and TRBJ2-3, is KAGVTQTPRYLIKTRGQQVTLSCSPISGHRSVSWYQQTPGQGLQFLFEYFSETQRNKGNFPGRFSGRQFSNSRSEMNVSTLELGDSALYLCASTAADTQYFGPGTRLTVL.